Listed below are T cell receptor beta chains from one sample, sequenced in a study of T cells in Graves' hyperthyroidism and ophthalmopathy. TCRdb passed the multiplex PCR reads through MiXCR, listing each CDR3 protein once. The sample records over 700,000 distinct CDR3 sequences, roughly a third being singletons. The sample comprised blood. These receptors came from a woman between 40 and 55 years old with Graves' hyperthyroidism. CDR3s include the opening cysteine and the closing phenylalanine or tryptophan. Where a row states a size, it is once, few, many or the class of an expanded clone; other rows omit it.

CDR3 protein: CASTGQGRGNTIYF
clone size: few
V gene: TRBV10-3

CDR3 protein: CASSLVSGSRGYTF
clone size: few
V gene: TRBV7-3

CDR3 protein: CATSDSSETQYF
clone size: NA
V gene: TRBV24-1

CDR3 protein: CASISTKNTGELFF
clone size: few
V gene: TRBV2

CDR3 protein: CASSKYDRGHQPQHF
clone size: few
V gene: TRBV7-8

CDR3 protein: CASSYSRDIANYGYTF
clone size: few
V gene: TRBV6-6

CDR3 protein: CASSLEARSERGYTF
clone size: NA
V gene: TRBV7-3

CDR3 protein: CASSPLGGSNQPQHF
clone size: many
V gene: TRBV7-2

CDR3 protein: CASSQGLVDEQYF
clone size: NA
V gene: TRBV7-8

CDR3 protein: CASSITSGNYEQYF
clone size: once
V gene: TRBV19